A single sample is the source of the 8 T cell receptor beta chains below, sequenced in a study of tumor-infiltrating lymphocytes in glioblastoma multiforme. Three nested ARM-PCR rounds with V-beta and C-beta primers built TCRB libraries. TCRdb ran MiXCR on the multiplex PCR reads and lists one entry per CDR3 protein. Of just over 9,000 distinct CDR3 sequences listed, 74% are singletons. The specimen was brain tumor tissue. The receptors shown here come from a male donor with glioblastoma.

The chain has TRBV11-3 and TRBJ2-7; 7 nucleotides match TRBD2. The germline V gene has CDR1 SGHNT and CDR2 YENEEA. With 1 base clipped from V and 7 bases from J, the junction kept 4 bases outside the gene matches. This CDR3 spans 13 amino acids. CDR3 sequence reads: CASSLVAAGEQYF. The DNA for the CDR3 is TGTGCCAGCAGCTTAGTTGCAGCGGGGGAGCAGTACTTC.

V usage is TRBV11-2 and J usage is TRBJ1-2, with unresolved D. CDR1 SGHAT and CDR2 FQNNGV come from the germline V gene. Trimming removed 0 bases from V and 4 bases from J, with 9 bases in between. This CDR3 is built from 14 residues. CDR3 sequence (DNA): TGTGCCAGCAGCTTAGATCCCGCCGGCTATGGCTACACCTTC. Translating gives CASSLDPAGYGYTF.

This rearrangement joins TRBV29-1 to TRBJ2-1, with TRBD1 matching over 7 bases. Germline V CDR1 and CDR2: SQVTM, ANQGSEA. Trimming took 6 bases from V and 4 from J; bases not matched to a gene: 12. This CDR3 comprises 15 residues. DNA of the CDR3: TGCAGCGTGGGGCCTAGGGGGCGAGGGTACAATGAGCAGTTCTTC. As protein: CSVGPRGRGYNEQFF.

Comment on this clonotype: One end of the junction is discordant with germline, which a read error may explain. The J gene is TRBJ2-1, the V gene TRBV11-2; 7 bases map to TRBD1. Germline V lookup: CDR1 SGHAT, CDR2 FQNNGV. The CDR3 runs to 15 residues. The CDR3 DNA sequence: TGTGCCGGCAGCTTACCCAAGACAGGGTGGAATGAGCAGTTTTTC. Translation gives CAGSLPKTGWNEQFF.

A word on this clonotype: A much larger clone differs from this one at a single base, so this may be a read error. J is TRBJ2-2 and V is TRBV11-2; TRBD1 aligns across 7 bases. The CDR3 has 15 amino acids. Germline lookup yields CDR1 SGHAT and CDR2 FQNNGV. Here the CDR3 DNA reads TGTGCCAGCAACAGAAGGGGGCTGGACACCAGGGAGCTGTTTTTT. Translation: CASNRRGLDTRELFF.

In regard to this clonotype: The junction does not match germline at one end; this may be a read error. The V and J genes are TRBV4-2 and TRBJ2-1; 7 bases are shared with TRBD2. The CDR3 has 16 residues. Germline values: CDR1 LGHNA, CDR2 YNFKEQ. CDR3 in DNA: TGTGGCAGCAGCCCACCCTTAGGCGGGAGTTACGATGAGCAGTTCTTC. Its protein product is CGSSPPLGGSYDEQFF.

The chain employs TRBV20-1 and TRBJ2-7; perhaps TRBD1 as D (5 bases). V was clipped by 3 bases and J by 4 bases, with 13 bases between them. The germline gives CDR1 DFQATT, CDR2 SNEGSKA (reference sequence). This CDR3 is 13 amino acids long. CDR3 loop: CSASDRTSYEQYF. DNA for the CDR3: TGCAGTGCTAGTGACAGAACAAGTTACGAGCAGTACTTC.

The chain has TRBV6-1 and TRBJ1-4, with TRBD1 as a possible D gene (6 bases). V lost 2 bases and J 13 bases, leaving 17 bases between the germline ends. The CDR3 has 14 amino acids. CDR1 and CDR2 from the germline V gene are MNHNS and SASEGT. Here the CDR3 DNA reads TGTGCCAGCAGTGAAACCCCTTGGGGGGCAGGACTGTTTTTT. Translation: CASSETPWGAGLFF.